Following are 23 T cell receptor beta chains from one sample sequenced in a study of blood T cell repertoires in COVID-19. Some clones are missing from TCRdb's copy, which holds only in-frame ones; the method was immunoSEQ multiplex PCR. The sample lists 110,000 or so clones; over 70% were seen once. The material sequenced was peripheral blood. The receptors shown here come from a man aged 50-59 years with acute or convalescent COVID-19.

This rearrangement joins TRBV7-9 to TRBJ2-2; D gene unclear. The CDR3 is made up of 14 amino acids. V lost 5 bases and J lost 0, with 7 bases in between. Germline V gene lookup returns CDR1 SEHNR and CDR2 FQNEAQ (reference sequence). The CDR3, as DNA: TGTGCCAGCAGCCCAGGAACGAACACCGGGGAGCTGTTTTTT. Translated: CASSPGTNTGELFF.

The rearrangement uses TRBV5-1 and TRBJ2-5, with 9 positions matching TRBD2. This CDR3 is built from 14 residues. The ends lost 0 bases at V and 9 bases at J; junction bases unmatched: 6. CDR1 and CDR2 (germline): SGHRS, YFSETQ. The CDR3 coding sequence is TGCGCCAGCAGCTTGGTTGGACTAGCGAAGTCCCAGTACTTC. This sequence encodes CASSLVGLAKSQYF.

The chain links TRBV4-2 to TRBJ2-7, with TRBD1 matching 8 bases. The CDR3 is 14 amino acids. Germline lookup yields CDR1 LGHNA and CDR2 YNFKEQ. The V and J ends lost 2 bases and 7 bases, in that order; junction bases with no gene match: 7. The CDR3 DNA follows: TGTGCCAGCAGCCAACCTGACAGGGGCTTTGAGCAGTACTTC. It specifies CASSQPDRGFEQYF.

The V gene is TRBV6-5, the J gene TRBJ2-3, with D tentatively TRBD1 (6 bases). CDR1 and CDR2 from the germline V gene are MNHEY and SVGAGI. V was clipped by 5 bases and J by 2 bases, with 14 bases between them. The CDR3 extends over 15 amino acids. CDR3 amino acids: CASSPRGQYTDTQYF. The CDR3 DNA reads as TGTGCCAGCAGTCCCCGTGGACAGTACACAGATACGCAGTATTTT.

Of note for this clone: Other DNA sequences of this sample code for an identical CDR3. The chain joins TRBV18 to TRBJ2-4, with a possible D match to TRBD1 (5 bases). The CDR3 is made up of 13 amino acids. CDR1 is KGHSH, CDR2 LQKENI, per germline. With 2 bases removed from V and 4 bases from J, the gap between germline ends came to 6 bases. For the CDR3, the DNA is TGTGCCAGCTCACCAGGGGCTAAAAACATTCAGTACTTC. Its protein product is CASSPGAKNIQYF.

The chain couples TRBV21-1 to TRBJ1-1; the table's D gene call, TRBD1, was not cross checked with the DNA. TRBV21-1 is tagged as a pseudogene. This CDR3 spans 12 amino acids. In DNA, the CDR3 is TGTGCCAGCAGCGGGCTGTGGACTGAAGCTTTCTTT. Residues: CASSGLWTEAFF.

The chain carries TRBV29-1 and TRBJ1-1, with D possibly matching TRBD1 (6 bases). Trimming cost V 6 bases and J 5 bases, with 16 bases left between them. Looked up from germline, CDR1 is SQVTM and CDR2 is ANQGSEA. CDR3 size: 13 residues. The CDR3 DNA reads TGCAGCGTATTTACAGGGATGTGGACTGAAGCTTTCTTT. This gives the protein CSVFTGMWTEAFF.

This rearrangement joins TRBV18 to TRBJ1-1, with D possibly TRBD1 on 5 matching bases. The V and J ends lost 5 bases and 1 base respectively, with 5 bases between them. There are 12 residues in the CDR3. Germline V gene sequence: CDR1 KGHSH, CDR2 LQKENI. This CDR3 is CASSTGNTEAFF. CDR3 DNA sequence: TGTGCCAGCTCAACAGGGAACACTGAAGCTTTCTTT.

This clone was seen a single time. This rearrangement joins TRBV6-5 to TRBJ2-3, with 10 bases aligning to TRBD1. The CDR3 runs 15 residues. The V and J ends lost 8 bases and 1 base, in that order; junction bases with no gene match: 6. CDR1 is MNHEY, CDR2 SVGAGI, per germline. The CDR3, as DNA: TGTGCCAGCCGGACAGGGGGAGGCCGCACAGATACGCAGTATTTT. This encodes CASRTGGGRTDTQYF.

V usage is TRBV28 and J usage is TRBJ1-5, with 11 bases matching TRBD1. V dropped 6 bases and J dropped 2; count of bases not matched to a gene: 12. CDR1 is MDHEN, CDR2 SYDVKM, per germline. This CDR3 spans 18 amino acids. The CDR3: CASRIRDRGIRGNQPQHF. The CDR3 DNA is TGTGCCAGCAGAATTCGGGACAGGGGGATTAGGGGCAATCAGCCCCAGCATTTT.

The V call is TRBV16, the J call TRBJ1-1; D unclear. The CDR3 has 15 amino acids. Per germline, CDR1 KGHSY and CDR2 FQNENV. Trimming removed 3 bases from V and 9 bases from J, with 20 bases in between. In nucleotides, the CDR3 is TGTGCCAGCAGCCACCCTGGAGAAGTTACCGAGAAAGCTTTCTTT. It translates to CASSHPGEVTEKAFF.

The chain uses TRBV19 and TRBJ1-2, with 8 positions matching TRBD1. The V segment lost 6 bases and the J segment 6 bases; nucleotides outside the gene matches: 9. The CDR3 extends over 14 amino acids. In germline, CDR1 is LNHDA, CDR2 SQIVND (reference sequence). CDR3 in amino acids: CASRLGQGSNGYTF. The DNA of the CDR3 is TGTGCCAGTAGATTAGGACAGGGCAGTAATGGCTACACCTTC.

The V and J genes are TRBV2 and TRBJ2-2, with TRBD1 as a possible D gene (5 bases). V was clipped by 6 bases and J by 0 bases, with 11 bases between them. The CDR3 has 15 residues. CDR1 and CDR2 from the germline V gene are SNHLY and FYNNEI. CDR3 sequence reads: CASSKTDANTGELFF. CDR3 sequence (DNA): TGTGCCAGCAGCAAGACAGACGCGAACACCGGGGAGCTGTTTTTT.

V and J are TRBV19 and TRBJ2-5; no definite D call. From germline, CDR1 is LNHDA and CDR2 SQIVND (reference sequence). The CDR3 runs 14 residues. V lost 4 bases and J lost 0, with 9 bases in between. CDR3 in DNA: TGTGCCAGTAGTAGGATGGGCCACCAAGAGACCCAGTACTTC. Its protein product is CASSRMGHQETQYF.

J is TRBJ1-4 and V is TRBV9, with a possible D match to TRBD1 (6 bases). Germline CDR1 and CDR2: SGDLS and YYNGEE. V lost 2 bases, J lost 8 bases, and 16 bases lay in between. This CDR3 is 15 amino acids long. CDR3: CASSVTAGQLEKLFF. CDR3 sequence (DNA): TGTGCCAGCAGCGTTACTGCCGGACAGTTAGAAAAACTGTTTTTT.

The rearrangement joins TRBV7-3 to TRBJ2-1; 14 nucleotides match TRBD2. Germline V gene lookup returns CDR1 SGHTA and CDR2 FQGTGA. The CDR3 contains 16 residues. V trimming: 4 bases; J trimming: 4 bases; junction bases outside the gene matches: 3. The CDR3 loop is CASSSRTSGGYNEQFF. Written as DNA, the CDR3 is TGTGCCAGCAGCTCAAGGACTAGCGGGGGGTACAATGAGCAGTTCTTC. The entire variable domain, with the rest obtained from reference TRBV7-3 and TRBJ2-1, is as follows: GAGVSQTPSNKVTEKGKYVELRCDPISGHTALYWYRQSLGQGPEFLIYFQGTGAADDSGLPNDRFFAVRPEGSVSTLKIQRTERGDSAVYLCASSSRTSGGYNEQFFGPGTRLTVL.

This clone has just one count. The chain combines TRBV20-1 with TRBJ1-5, with 9 bases lining up with TRBD1. CDR1 DFQATT and CDR2 SNEGSKA come from the germline V gene (reference sequence). The J segment lost 7 bases and the V segment lost 3 bases, leaving 16 bases of the junction unmatched. This CDR3 has 17 residues. The DNA of the CDR3 is TGCAGTGCTAGTACCCCAGTAAAACAGGGGGCCCGGCAGCCCCAGCATTTT. This encodes CSASTPVKQGARQPQHF.

This chain links TRBV4-2 with TRBJ1-2; D not certain. The CDR3 is 16 residues long. Trimming took off 3 bases at V and 4 bases at J, with 18 bases between the two ends. Looked up from germline, CDR1 is LGHNA and CDR2 is YNFKEQ. This CDR3 is CASSHLGGERSYGYTF. The CDR3 coding sequence is TGTGCCAGCAGCCACCTCGGCGGAGAGAGGTCCTATGGCTACACCTTC.

The gene calls are TRBV6-5 and TRBJ1-2, with D perhaps matching TRBD1 (5 bases). This CDR3 spans 14 amino acids. V gave up 2 bases and J gave up 6 bases, with 13 bases separating them. From germline, CDR1 is MNHEY and CDR2 SVGAGI. The CDR3 spells CASSYGRGTDGYTF. CDR3 in DNA: TGTGCCAGCAGTTACGGAAGGGGAACGGATGGCTACACCTTC.

The genes are TRBV3-1 (or the pseudogene TRBV3-2) and TRBJ1-2; 7 nucleotides line up with TRBD1. CDR3 length: 15 residues. Germline V CDR1 and CDR2: LGHDT, YNNKEL (reference sequence). Trimming removed 3 bases from V and 4 bases from J; junction bases left unmatched: 8. The CDR3 DNA is TGTGCCAGCAGCCACTTTCGACAGGGCGGCTATGGCTACACCTTC. This encodes CASSHFRQGGYGYTF.

J is TRBJ2-3 and V is TRBV5-4, with 9 positions matching TRBD1. After removal of 2 bases from V and 6 bases from J, the junction contained 4 bases not matched to a gene. This CDR3 is built from 14 residues. From germline, CDR1 is SGHNT and CDR2 YYREEE (reference sequence). In DNA form, the CDR3 reads TGTGCCAGCAGCTTAAGGACAGGGGACGATACGCAGTATTTT. It translates to CASSLRTGDDTQYF.

V gene TRBV4-1 combines with J gene TRBJ1-5, with TRBD1 identical over 7 bases. With V trimmed by 0 bases and J by 0 bases, 8 bases remained unmatched. Germline lookup yields CDR1 MGHRA and CDR2 YSYEKL. This CDR3 has 18 residues. Here the CDR3 DNA reads TGCGCCAGCAGCCAAGATAACAGGGGATCTTATAGCAATCAGCCCCAGCATTTT. It encodes CASSQDNRGSYSNQPQHF.

This clone was seen just once. The chain uses TRBV2 and TRBJ1-1, with a possible D match to TRBD1 (6 bases). The CDR3 is 16 residues long. In germline, CDR1 is SNHLY, CDR2 FYNNEI. Trimming stripped 6 bases from V and 4 bases from J, with 21 bases between. CDR3: CASRPGSRGVGTEAFF. DNA for the CDR3: TGTGCCAGCAGACCTGGTTCCAGGGGTGTTGGCACTGAAGCTTTCTTT.